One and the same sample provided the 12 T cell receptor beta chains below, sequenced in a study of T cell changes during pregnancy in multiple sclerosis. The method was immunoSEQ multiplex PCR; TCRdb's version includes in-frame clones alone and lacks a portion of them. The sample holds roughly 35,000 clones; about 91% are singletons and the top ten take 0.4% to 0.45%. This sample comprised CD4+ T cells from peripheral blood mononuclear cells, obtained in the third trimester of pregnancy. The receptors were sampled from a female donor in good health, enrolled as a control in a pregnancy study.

The CDR3: CASSYGGVQNQETQYF. CDR3 DNA: TGTGCCAGCAGTTATGGAGGGGTTCAGAACCAAGAGACCCAGTACTTC. The genes are TRBV28 and TRBJ2-5; tentative D call: TRBD2 (6 bases). V was shortened by 4 bases and J by 0 bases, with 15 bases between the two germline ends. CDR3 length equals 16 residues. Germline CDR1 and CDR2: MDHEN and SYDVKM.

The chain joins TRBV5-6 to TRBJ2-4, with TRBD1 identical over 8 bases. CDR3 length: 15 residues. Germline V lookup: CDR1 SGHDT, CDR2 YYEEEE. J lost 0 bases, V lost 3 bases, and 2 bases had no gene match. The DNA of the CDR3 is TGTGCCAGCAGCTCCAGGGGGCGAGCCAAAAACATTCAGTACTTC. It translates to CASSSRGRAKNIQYF.

This chain's CDR3 is CAIARVLETQYF. The CDR3, as DNA: TGTGCCATCGCACGGGTGCTGGAGACCCAGTACTTC. The chain recombines TRBV6-1 with TRBJ2-5; D unresolved. The ends were cut back, 10 bases at V and 5 bases at J, with 14 bases in the middle. This CDR3 contains 12 residues. Germline lookup yields CDR1 MNHNS and CDR2 SASEGT.

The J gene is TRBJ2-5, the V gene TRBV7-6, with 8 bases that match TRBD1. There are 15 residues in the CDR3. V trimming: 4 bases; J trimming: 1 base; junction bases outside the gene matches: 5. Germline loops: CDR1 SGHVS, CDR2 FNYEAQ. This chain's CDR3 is CASSSGQARQETQYF. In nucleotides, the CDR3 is TGTGCCAGCAGCTCGGGACAGGCTCGCCAAGAGACCCAGTACTTC.

The CDR3 DNA is TGCGCCAGCAGCCAGGCCTTAGGAGGGGCCGGCACCGGGGAGCTGTTTTTT. Protein sequence: CASSQALGGAGTGELFF. This chain joins TRBV4-1 and TRBJ2-2, with a tentative D call TRBD2 (6 bases). CDR1 is MGHRA and CDR2 is YSYEKL in the germline V gene. The CDR3 length is 17 residues. Deletions cut 3 bases from V and 4 bases from J, with 18 bases between.

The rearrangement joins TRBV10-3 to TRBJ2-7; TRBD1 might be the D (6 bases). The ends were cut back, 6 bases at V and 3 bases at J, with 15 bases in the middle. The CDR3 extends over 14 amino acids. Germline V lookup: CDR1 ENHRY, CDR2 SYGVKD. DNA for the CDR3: TGTGCCATCAGACAGGGTCAGGGAGACTACGAGCAGTACTTC. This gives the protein CAIRQGQGDYEQYF.

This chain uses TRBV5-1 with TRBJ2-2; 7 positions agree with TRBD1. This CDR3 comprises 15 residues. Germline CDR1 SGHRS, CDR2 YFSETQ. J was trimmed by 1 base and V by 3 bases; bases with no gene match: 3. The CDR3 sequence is CASSYRDRNTGELFF. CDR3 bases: TGCGCCAGCAGCTACCGGGACAGGAACACCGGGGAGCTGTTTTTT.

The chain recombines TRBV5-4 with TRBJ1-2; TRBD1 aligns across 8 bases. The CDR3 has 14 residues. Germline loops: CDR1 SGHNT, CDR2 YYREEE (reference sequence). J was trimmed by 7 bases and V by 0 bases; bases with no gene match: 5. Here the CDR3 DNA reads TGTGCCAGCAGCTTGGCGGACAGGGTGGGTGGCTACACCTTC. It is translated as CASSLADRVGGYTF.

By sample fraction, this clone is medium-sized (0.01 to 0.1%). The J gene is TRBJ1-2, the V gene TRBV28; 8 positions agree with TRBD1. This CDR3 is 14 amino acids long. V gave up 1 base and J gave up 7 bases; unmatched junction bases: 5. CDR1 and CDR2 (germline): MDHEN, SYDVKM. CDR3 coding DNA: TGTGCCAGCAGTTTATTACAGGGGGGAAGTGGCTACACCTTC. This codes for CASSLLQGGSGYTF.

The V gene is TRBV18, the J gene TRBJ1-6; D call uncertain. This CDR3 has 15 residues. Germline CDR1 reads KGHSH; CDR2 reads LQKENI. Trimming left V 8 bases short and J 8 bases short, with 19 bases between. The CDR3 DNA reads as TGTGCCAGCCGCCCGGGGTCTCTAACATATTCACCCCTCCACTTT. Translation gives CASRPGSLTYSPLHF. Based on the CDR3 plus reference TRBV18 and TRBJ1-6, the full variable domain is NAGVMQNPRHLVRRRGQEARLRCSPMKGHSHVYWYRQLPEEGLKFMVYLQKENIIDESGMPKERFSAEFPKEGPSILRIQQVVRGDSAAYFCASRPGSLTYSPLHFGNGTRLTVT.

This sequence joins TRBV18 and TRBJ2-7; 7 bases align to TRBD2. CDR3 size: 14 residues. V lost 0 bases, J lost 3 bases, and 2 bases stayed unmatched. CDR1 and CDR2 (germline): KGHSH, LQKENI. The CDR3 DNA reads TGTGCCAGCTCACCACCAGCGGGGAACTACGAGCAGTACTTC. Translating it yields CASSPPAGNYEQYF.

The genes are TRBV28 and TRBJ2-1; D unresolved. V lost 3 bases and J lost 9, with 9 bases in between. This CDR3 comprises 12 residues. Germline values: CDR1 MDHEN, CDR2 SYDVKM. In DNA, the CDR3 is TGTGCCAGCAGTTTGAGCGTAACTGAGCAGTTCTTC. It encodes CASSLSVTEQFF.